This T cell receptor (beta chain) was sequenced for a study of control samples from healthy donors and cancer patients. V lost 4 bases and J lost 7, with 12 bases in between. CDR3 length equals 12 residues. The germline V gene has CDR1 SGDLS and CDR2 YYNGEE. This clone was detected a few times. TCRdb's copy holds only in-frame clones and misses some; the assay was immunoSEQ multiplex PCR. Among 95,000 to 150,000 clones listed, around 92% were seen once. Sequenced material: PBMCs. This TCR was sampled from a man older than 75 with head and neck cancer. The chain combines TRBV9 with TRBJ2-7; D unresolved. For the CDR3, the DNA is TGTGCCAGCAGCCAGCCCCCCCCTGAGCAGTACTTC. This codes for CASSQPPPEQYF.